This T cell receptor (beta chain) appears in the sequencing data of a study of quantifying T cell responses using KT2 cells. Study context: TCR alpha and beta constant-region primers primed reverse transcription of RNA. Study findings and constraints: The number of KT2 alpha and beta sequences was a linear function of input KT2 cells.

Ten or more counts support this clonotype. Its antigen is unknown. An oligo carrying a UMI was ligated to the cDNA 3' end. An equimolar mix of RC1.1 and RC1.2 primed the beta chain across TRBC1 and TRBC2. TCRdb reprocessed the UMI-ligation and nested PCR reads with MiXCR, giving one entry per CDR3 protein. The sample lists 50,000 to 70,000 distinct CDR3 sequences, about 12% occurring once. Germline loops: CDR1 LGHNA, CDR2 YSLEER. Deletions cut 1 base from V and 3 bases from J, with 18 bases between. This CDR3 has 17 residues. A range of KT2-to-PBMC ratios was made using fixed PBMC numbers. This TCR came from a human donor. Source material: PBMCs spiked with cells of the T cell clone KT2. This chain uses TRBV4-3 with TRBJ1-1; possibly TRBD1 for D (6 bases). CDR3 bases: TGCGCCAGCAGCCAAGGGCCGGGGTGGTCAGGGGACACTGAAGCTTTCTTT. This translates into CASSQGPGWSGDTEAFF.